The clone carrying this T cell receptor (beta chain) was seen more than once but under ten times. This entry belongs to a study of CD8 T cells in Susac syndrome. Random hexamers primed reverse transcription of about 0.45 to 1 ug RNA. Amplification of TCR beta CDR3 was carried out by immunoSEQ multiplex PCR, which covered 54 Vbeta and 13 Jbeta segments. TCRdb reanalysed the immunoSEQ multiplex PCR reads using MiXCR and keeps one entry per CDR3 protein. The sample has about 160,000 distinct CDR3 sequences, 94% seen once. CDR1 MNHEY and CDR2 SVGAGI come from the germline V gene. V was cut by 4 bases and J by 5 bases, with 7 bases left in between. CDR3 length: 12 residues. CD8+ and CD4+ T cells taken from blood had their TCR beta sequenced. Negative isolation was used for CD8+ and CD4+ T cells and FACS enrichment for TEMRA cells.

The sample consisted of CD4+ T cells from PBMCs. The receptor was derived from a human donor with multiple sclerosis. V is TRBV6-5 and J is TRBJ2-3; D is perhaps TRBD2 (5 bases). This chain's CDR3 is CASSSSGDTQYF. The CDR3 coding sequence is TGTGCCAGCAGTTCGAGCGGAGATACGCAGTATTTT.